This TCR beta chain was profiled in a study of cytomegalovirus exposure and HLA in healthy donors. About the research overall: Tens of millions of unique TCRs from HLA-typed donors were held in an early release of data. Study-level points and caveats: Later analysis identified about 17,000 TCR beta sequences associated with HLA alleles, using a false discovery rate threshold of 0.05. As was reported, the HLA-A and HLA-B alleles of most subjects were accurately predicted from TCR beta sequences.

To note about this clone: Antigen unknown.

V trimming: 3 bases; J trimming: 4 bases; junction bases outside the gene matches: 5. Germline CDR1 reads MNHNS; CDR2 reads SASEGT. The CDR3 is 15 residues long. PCR amplification relied on 60 Vbeta primers (plus 13 Jbeta primers). Here immunoSEQ multiplex PCR was the method, and the copy in TCRdb shows in-frame clones only, minus some. Seen here are around 200,000 clones, roughly 90% observed once, and the top ten hold roughly 0.32%. The chain has TRBV6-1 and TRBJ2-7; 11 positions match TRBD2. The specimen was PBMCs. The source of this sequence is a woman under 40 in good health and CMV-seronegative. Here the CDR3 DNA reads TGTGCCAGCAGTGATCGACTAGCGGGGAATTACGAGCAGTACTTC. It yields the protein CASSDRLAGNYEQYF.